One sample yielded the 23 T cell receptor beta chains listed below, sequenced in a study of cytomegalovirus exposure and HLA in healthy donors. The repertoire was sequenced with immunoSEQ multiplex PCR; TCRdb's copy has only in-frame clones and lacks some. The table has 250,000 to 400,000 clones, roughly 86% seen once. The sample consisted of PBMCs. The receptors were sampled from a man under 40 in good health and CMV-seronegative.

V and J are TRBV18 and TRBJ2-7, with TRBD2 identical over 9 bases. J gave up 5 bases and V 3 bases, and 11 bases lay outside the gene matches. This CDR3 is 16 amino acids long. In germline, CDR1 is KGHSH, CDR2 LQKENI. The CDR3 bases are TGTGCCAGCTCACCCCCAGGGGGAGCGGGGGGCAACGAGCAGTACTTC. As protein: CASSPPGGAGGNEQYF.

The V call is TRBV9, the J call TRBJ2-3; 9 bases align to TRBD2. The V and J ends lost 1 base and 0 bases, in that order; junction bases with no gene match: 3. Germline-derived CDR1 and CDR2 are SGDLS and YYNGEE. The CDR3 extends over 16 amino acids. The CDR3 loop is CASSVWTSASTDTQYF. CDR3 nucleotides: TGTGCCAGCAGCGTATGGACTAGCGCGAGCACAGATACGCAGTATTTT. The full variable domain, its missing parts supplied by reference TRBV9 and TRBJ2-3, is DSGVTQTPKHLITATGQRVTLRCSPRSGDLSVYWYQQSLDQGLQFLIQYYNGEERAKGNILERFSAQQFPDLHSELNLSSLELGDSALYFCASSVWTSASTDTQYFGPGTRLTVL.

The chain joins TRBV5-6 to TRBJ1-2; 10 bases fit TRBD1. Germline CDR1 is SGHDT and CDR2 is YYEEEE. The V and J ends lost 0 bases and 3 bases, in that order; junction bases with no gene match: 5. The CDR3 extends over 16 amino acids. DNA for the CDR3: TGTGCCAGCAGCTTGGGCTTAGGACAGGGGGACTATGGCTACACCTTC. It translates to CASSLGLGQGDYGYTF.

The CDR3 DNA is TGTGCCAGCTCACCACTCGGGAACAGGGGAGAGACCCAGTACTTC. This gives the protein CASSPLGNRGETQYF. The chain links TRBV18 to TRBJ2-5; 7 bases match TRBD1. This CDR3 is built from 15 residues. Unmatched junction bases numbered 6, after V lost 1 base and J lost 4 bases. Per germline, CDR1 KGHSH and CDR2 LQKENI.

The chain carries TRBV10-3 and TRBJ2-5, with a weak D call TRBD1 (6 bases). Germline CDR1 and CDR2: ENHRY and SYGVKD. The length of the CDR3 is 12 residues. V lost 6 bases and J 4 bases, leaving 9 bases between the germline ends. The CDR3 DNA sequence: TGTGCCATCAGGGACAGTGGAGAGACCCAGTACTTC. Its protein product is CAIRDSGETQYF.

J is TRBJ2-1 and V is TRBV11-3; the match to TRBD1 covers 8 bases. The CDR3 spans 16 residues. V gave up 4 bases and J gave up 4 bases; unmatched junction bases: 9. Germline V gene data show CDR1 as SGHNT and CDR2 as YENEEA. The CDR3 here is CASSSSGTGVYNEQFF. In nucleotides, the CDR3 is TGTGCCAGCAGCTCATCCGGGACAGGCGTTTACAATGAGCAGTTCTTC.

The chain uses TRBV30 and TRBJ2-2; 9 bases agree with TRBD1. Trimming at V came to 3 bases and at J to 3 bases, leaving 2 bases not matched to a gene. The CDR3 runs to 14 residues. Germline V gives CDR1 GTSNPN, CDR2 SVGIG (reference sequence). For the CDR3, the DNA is TGTGCCTGGAGCGGGGACAGGGACACCGGGGAGCTGTTTTTT. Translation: CAWSGDRDTGELFF.

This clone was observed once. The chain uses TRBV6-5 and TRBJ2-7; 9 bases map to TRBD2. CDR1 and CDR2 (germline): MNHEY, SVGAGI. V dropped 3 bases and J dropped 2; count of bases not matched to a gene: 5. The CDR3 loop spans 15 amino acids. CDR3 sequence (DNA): TGTGCCAGCAGTTATTTGGCTAGCGGGGCCTACGAGCAGTACTTC. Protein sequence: CASSYLASGAYEQYF.

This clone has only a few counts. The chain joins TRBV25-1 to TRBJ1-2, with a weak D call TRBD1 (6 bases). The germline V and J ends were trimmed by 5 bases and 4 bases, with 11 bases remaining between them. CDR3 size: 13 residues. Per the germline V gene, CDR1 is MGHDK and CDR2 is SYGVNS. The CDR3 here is CASSPGERYGYTF. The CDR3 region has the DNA TGTGCCAGCAGTCCAGGGGAACGCTATGGCTACACCTTC.

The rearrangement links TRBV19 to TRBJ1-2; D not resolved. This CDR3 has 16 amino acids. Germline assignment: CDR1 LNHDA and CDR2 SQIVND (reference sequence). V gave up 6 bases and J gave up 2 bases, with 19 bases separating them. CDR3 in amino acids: CASSPARPLYNYGYTF. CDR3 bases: TGTGCCAGTAGCCCCGCCAGGCCCCTTTACAACTATGGCTACACCTTC.

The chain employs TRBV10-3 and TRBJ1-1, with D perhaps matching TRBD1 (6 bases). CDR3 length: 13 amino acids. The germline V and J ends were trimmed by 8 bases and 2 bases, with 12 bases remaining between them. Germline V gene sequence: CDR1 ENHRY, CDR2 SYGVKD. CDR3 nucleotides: TGTGCCATCGCGGGGGGACAAAACACTGAAGCTTTCTTT. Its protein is CAIAGGQNTEAFF.

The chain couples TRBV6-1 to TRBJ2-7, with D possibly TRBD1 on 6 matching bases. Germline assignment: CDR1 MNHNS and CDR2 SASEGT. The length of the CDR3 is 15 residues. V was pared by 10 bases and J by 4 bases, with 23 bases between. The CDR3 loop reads CATKGTGLVVYEQYF. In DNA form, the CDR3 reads TGTGCCACCAAGGGCACAGGGTTGGTAGTGTACGAGCAGTACTTC.

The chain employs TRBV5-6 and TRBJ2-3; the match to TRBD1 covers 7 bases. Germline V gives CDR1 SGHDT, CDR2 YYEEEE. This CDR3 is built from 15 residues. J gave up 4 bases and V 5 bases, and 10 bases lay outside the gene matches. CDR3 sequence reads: CASSNRGKGSDTQYF. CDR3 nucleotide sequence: TGTGCCAGCAGTAACAGGGGTAAGGGGTCAGATACGCAGTATTTT.

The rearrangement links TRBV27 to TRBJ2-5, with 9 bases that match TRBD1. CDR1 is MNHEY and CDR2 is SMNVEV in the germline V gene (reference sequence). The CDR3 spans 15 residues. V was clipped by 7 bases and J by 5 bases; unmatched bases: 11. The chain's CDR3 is CASKGQGIIRETQYF. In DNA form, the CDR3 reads TGTGCCAGCAAGGGACAGGGCATAATTCGGGAGACCCAGTACTTC.

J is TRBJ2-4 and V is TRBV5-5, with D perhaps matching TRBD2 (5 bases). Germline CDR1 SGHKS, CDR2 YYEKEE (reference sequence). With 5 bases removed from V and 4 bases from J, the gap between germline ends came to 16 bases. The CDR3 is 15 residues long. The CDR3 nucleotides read TGTGCCAGCAGTCGATCCGACCTAGCTAAAAACATTCAGTACTTC. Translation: CASSRSDLAKNIQYF. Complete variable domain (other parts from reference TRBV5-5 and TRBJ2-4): DAGVTQSPTHLIKTRGQQVTLRCSPISGHKSVSWYQQVLGQGPQFIFQYYEKEERGRGNFPDRFSARQFPNYSSELNVNALLLGDSALYLCASSRSDLAKNIQYFGAGTRLSVL.

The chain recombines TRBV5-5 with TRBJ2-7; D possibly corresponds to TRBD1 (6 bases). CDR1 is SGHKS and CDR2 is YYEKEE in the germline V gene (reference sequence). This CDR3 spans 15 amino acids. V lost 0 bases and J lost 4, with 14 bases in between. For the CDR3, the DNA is TGTGCCAGCAGCTTGGAACAGGGTTCTCTTTACGAGCAGTACTTC. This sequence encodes CASSLEQGSLYEQYF.

CDR3 coding DNA: TGTGCCAGCAGTTACGATTGGGCAGGGGGGCCCCTCCACTTT. This sequence encodes CASSYDWAGGPLHF. The chain is built from TRBV6-5 and TRBJ1-6; the match to TRBD1 covers 7 bases. This CDR3 comprises 14 residues. V gave up 2 bases and J gave up 13 bases; unmatched junction bases: 8. The germline V gene encodes CDR1 MNHEY and CDR2 SVGAGI.

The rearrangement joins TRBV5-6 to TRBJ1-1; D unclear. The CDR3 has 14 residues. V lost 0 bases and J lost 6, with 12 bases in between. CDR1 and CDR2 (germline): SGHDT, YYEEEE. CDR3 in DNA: TGTGCCAGCAGCTTGGGAGGCACGTTCCCTGAAGCTTTCTTT. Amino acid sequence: CASSLGGTFPEAFF. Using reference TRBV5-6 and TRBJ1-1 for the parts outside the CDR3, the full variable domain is DAGVTQSPTHLIKTRGQQVTLRCSPKSGHDTVSWYQQALGQGPQFIFQYYEEEERQRGNFPDRFSGHQFPNYSSELNVNALLLGDSALYLCASSLGGTFPEAFFGQGTRLTVV.

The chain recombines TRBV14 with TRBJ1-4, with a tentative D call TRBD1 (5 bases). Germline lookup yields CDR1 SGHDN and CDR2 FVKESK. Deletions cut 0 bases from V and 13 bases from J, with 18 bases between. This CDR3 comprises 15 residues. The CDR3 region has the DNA TGTGCCAGCAGCCAAGATTTCGCCGCCTTGGGGGGACTGTTTTTT. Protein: CASSQDFAALGGLFF.

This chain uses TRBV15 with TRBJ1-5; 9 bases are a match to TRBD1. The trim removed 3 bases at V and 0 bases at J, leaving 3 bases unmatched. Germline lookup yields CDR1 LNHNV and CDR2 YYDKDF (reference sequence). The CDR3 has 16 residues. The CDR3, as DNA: TGTGCCACCAGCAGGGGGACAGGGAGTAGCAATCAGCCCCAGCATTTT. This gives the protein CATSRGTGSSNQPQHF. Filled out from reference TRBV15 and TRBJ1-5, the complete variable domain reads DAMVIQNPRYQVTQFGKPVTLSCSQTLNHNVMYWYQQKSSQAPKLLFHYYDKDFNNEADTPDNFQSRRPNTSFCFLDIRSPGLGDTAMYLCATSRGTGSSNQPQHFGDGTRLSIL.

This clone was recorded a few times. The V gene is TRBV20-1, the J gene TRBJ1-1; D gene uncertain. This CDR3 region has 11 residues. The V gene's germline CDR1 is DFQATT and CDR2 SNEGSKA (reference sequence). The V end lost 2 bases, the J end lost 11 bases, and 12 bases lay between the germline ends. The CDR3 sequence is CSARLGLVAFF. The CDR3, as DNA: TGCAGTGCTAGACTAGGCCTAGTGGCTTTCTTT.

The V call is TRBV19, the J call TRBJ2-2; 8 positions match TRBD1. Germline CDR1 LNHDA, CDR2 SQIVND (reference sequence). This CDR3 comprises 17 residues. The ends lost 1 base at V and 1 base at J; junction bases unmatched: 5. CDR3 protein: CASSIGWGTGNTGELFF. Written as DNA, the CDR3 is TGTGCCAGTAGTATAGGGTGGGGGACAGGGAACACCGGGGAGCTGTTTTTT.

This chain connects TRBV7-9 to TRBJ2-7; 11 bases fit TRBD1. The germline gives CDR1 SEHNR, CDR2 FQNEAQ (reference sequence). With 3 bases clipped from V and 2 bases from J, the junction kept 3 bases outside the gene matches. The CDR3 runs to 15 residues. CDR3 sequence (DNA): TGTGCCAGCAGCTTTGGGACAGGGGGTGCCTACGAGCAGTACTTC. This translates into CASSFGTGGAYEQYF.